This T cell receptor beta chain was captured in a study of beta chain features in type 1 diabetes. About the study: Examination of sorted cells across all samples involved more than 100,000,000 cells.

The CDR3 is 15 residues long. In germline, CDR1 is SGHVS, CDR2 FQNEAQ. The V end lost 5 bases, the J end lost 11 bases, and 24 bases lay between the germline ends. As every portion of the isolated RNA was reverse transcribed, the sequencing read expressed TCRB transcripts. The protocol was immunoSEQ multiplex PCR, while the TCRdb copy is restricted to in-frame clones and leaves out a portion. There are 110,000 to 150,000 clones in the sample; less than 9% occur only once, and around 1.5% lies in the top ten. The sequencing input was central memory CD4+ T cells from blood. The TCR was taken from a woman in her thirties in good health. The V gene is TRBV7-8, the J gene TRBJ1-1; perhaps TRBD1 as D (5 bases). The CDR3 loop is CASSPAGGSYISAFF. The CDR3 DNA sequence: TGTGCCAGCAGCCCGGCGGGGGGAAGCTATATTAGTGCTTTCTTT.